This TCR beta chain was profiled in a study of a mutant IDH1 vaccine in newly diagnosed glioma. Sequencing used immunoSEQ multiplex PCR; TCRdb keeps in-frame clones, though not all of them. This sample yields 35,000 to 50,000 clones, of which roughly 92% are seen a single time; more than 2% belongs to the top ten. Time point of the sample: week 35, safety follow-up. In every dose of vaccine, 300 ug of mutant IDH1 20-mer peptide was given alongside topical imiquimod. The study enrolled donors with new WHO grade 3 or 4 IDH1-mutant, ATRX-lost astrocytomas. Concerning this clone itself: Its antigen is as yet unknown.

Germline values: CDR1 LGHNA, CDR2 YSLEER. V lost 0 bases and J 2 bases, leaving 11 bases between the germline ends. This CDR3 contains 16 residues. Source: PBMCs, taken from a glioma patient whose treatment included an IDH1 peptide vaccine. The source is a man between 45 and 60 years old with glioma. V and J are TRBV4-3 and TRBJ2-1; the D gene is possibly TRBD1 (5 bases). The CDR3 sequence: CASSQDPPGTYNEQFF. DNA for the CDR3: TGCGCCAGCAGCCAAGACCCCCCAGGGACCTACAATGAGCAGTTCTTC.